This entry is about one TCR beta chain. Its antigen is currently unknown. This sample is drawn from a study of early T cells in non-severe SARS-CoV-2 infection. Across the study: Unsorted whole blood bulk RNA was sequenced, with unpaired chains. The study's findings and limits: In VDJdb matching, anti-spike CD8 responses were favored while private and CD4 specificities went missing.

CDR3 size: 12 residues. The germline V gene has CDR1 SGHAT and CDR2 FQNNGV. The germline V and J ends were trimmed by 1 base and 5 bases, with 4 bases remaining between them. Individual cDNA molecules were tagged with unique molecular identifiers. Each CDR3 protein gets one entry after TCRdb re-called the 5' RACE reads with MiXCR. The data hold some 45,000 distinct CDR3 sequences, with approximately 4% observed a single time. The chain couples TRBV11-2 to TRBJ2-3; no clear D gene. The sample comprised whole blood. The sequence was collected from an adult who was a healthcare worker with PCR-confirmed SARS-CoV-2 infection or an uninfected control (not recorded which). DNA of the CDR3: TGTGCCAGCAGCTTAGTCGGAGATACGCAGTATTTT. Protein product: CASSLVGDTQYF. Full variable domain (rest looked up from reference TRBV11-2 and TRBJ2-3): EAGVAQSPRYKIIEKRQSVAFWCNPISGHATLYWYQQILGQGPKLLIQFQNNGVVDDSQLPKDRFSAERLKGVDSTLKIQPAKLEDSAVYLCASSLVGDTQYFGPGTRLTVL.